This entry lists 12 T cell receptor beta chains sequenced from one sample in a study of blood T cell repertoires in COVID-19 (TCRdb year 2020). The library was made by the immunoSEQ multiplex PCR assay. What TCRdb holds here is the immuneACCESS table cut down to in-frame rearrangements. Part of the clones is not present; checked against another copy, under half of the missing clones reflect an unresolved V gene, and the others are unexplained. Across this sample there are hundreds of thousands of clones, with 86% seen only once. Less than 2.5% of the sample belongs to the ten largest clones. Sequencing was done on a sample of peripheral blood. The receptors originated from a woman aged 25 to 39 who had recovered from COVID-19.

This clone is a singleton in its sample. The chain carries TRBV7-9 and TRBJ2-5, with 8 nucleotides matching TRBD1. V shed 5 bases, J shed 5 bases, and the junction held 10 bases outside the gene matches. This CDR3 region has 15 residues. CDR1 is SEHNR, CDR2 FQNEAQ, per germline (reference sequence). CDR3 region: CASSGGSGGLETQYF. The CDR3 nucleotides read TGTGCCAGCAGCGGCGGATCAGGGGGCCTGGAGACCCAGTACTTC.

DNA of the CDR3: TGTGCCAGCAGCTTTGGGGGACAATCACCCCTCCACTTT. Translated, it gives CASSFGGQSPLHF. The J gene is TRBJ1-6, the V gene TRBV5-4; D is possibly TRBD1 (6 bases). In germline, CDR1 is SGHNT, CDR2 YYREEE (reference sequence). This CDR3 is 13 amino acids long. Trimming removed 2 bases from V and 10 bases from J, with 10 bases in between.

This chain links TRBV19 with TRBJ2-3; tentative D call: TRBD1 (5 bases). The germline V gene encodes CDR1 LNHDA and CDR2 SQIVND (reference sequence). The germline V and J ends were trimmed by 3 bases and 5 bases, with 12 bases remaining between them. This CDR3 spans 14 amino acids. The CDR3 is CASSIGQGGDTQYF. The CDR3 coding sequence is TGTGCCAGTAGTATCGGGCAGGGCGGAGATACGCAGTATTTT.

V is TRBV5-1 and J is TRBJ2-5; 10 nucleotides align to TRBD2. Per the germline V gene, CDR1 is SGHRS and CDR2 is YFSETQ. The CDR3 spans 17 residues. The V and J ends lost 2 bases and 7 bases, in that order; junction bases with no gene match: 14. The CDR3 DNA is TGCGCCAGCAGCTTCGCACCGGGGACTAGCGAGATGGGGACCCAGTACTTC. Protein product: CASSFAPGTSEMGTQYF.

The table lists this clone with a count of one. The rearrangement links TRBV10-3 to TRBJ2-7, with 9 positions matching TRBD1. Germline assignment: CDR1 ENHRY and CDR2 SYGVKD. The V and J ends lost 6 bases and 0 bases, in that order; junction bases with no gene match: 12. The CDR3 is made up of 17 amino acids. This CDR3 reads CAISHTWGTGFSYEQYF. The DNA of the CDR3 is TGTGCCATCAGCCACACCTGGGGGACAGGGTTCTCCTACGAGCAGTACTTC.

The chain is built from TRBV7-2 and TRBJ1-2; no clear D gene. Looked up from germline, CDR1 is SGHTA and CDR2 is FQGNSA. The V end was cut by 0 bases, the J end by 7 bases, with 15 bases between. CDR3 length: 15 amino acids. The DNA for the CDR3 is TGTGCCAGCAGCTTAGCCGACTCGGCTCGTCTTGGCTACACCTTC. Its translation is CASSLADSARLGYTF.

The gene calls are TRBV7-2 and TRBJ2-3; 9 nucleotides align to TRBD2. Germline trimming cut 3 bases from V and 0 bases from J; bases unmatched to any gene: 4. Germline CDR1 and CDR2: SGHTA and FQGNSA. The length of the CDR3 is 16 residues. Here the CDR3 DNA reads TGTGCCAGCAGCTTTTTAGCGGGAGTGAGCACAGATACGCAGTATTTT. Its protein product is CASSFLAGVSTDTQYF.

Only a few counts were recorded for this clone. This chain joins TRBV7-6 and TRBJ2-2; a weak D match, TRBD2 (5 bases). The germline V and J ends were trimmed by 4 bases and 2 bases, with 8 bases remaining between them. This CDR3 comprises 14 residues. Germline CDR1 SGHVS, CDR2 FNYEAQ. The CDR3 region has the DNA TGTGCCAGCAGCTCGGGGATCAACACCGGGGAGCTGTTTTTT. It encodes CASSSGINTGELFF.

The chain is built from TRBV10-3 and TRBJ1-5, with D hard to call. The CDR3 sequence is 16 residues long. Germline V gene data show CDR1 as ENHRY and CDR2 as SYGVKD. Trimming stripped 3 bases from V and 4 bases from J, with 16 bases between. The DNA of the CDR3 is TGTGCCATCAGTGACCCCGAGACTGCCTTTAATCAGCCCCAGCATTTT. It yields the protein CAISDPETAFNQPQHF.

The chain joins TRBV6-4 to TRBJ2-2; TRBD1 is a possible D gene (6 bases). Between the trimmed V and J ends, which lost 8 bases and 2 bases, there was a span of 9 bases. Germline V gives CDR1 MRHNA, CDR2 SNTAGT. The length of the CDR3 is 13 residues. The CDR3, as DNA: TGTGCCAGCCGGGACACTAACACCGGGGAGCTGTTTTTT. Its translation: CASRDTNTGELFF.

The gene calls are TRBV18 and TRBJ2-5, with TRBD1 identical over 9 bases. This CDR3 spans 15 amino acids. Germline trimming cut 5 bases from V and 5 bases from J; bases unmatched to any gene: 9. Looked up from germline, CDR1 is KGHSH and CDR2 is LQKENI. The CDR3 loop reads CASSVGQGSPETQYF. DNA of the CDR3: TGTGCCAGCTCAGTCGGACAGGGGAGTCCGGAGACCCAGTACTTC. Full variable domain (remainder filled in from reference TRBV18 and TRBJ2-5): NAGVMQNPRHLVRRRGQEARLRCSPMKGHSHVYWYRQLPEEGLKFMVYLQKENIIDESGMPKERFSAEFPKEGPSILRIQQVVRGDSAAYFCASSVGQGSPETQYFGPGTRLLVL.

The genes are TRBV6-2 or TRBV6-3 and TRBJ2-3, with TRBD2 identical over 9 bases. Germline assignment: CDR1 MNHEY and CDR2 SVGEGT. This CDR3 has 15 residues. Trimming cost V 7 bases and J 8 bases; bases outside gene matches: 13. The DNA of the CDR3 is TGTGCCAGCACCCCAGCGGGGGGCAGATCCGGTACGCAGTATTTT. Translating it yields CASTPAGGRSGTQYF.